Shown below are 18 T cell receptor beta chains from a single sample sequenced in a study of blood T cells in healthy people across ages (dated by TCRdb to 2014 to 2015). Library preparation used 5' RACE. Sequencer: Illumina HiSeq 2500. A second PCR of about 7 to 12 cycles was performed with a sample-barcoded 5' primer and a J-beta primer mix. TCRdb handled the public reads itself, with Q25 trimming in fastp and clone calling in MiXCR, and kept productive beta chains. Rows matching on CDR3 protein sequence are summarized as one entry with the most common DNA and genes. For this sample there are around 800,000 distinct CDR3 sequences; 53% appear just once. In total, the top ten clones hold under 50% of the sample. Sequenced sample: blood. These receptors originate from a man older than 75 in good health.

The chain combines TRBV27 with TRBJ2-5; D is possibly TRBD1 or TRBD2 (6 bases each). CDR1 MNHEY and CDR2 SMNVEV come from the germline V gene (reference sequence). With 6 bases removed from V and 5 bases from J, the gap between germline ends came to 16 bases. This CDR3 contains 14 residues. CDR3 in amino acids: CASRRAGGRETQYF. The CDR3 DNA is TGTGCCAGCAGACGCGCCGGGGGCCGGGAGACCCAGTACTTC.

The chain is built from TRBV20-1 and TRBJ2-7; 7 positions match TRBD2. The CDR3 is made up of 15 amino acids. V trimming: 0 bases; J trimming: 5 bases; junction bases outside the gene matches: 10. Germline CDR1 is DFQATT and CDR2 is SNEGSKA (reference sequence). The CDR3 sequence is CSARDRLSGRDEQYF. CDR3 DNA sequence: TGCAGTGCTAGAGATCGGCTCAGTGGGAGGGACGAGCAGTACTTC.

This rearrangement joins TRBV20-1 to TRBJ2-7; D gene uncertain. V was clipped by 1 base and J by 1 base, with 14 bases between them. This CDR3 contains 15 residues. Germline assignment: CDR1 DFQATT and CDR2 SNEGSKA (reference sequence). The CDR3 nucleotides read TGCAGTGCTAGAGCGTGGCGGTTGATATCCTACGAGCAGTACTTC. Its protein product is CSARAWRLISYEQYF.

This rearrangement joins TRBV15 to TRBJ2-7, with D hard to call. The CDR3 is made up of 14 amino acids. V lost 0 bases, J lost 0 bases, and 6 bases lay in between. Germline V gene data show CDR1 as LNHNV and CDR2 as YYDKDF (reference sequence). DNA of the CDR3: TGTGCCACCAGCAGAGATCATGCCTCCTACGAGCAGTACTTC. This gives the protein CATSRDHASYEQYF.

The CDR3 loop is CASSESWQETQYF. The CDR3 nucleotides are TGTGCCAGCTCCGAGAGCTGGCAAGAGACCCAGTACTTC. The V and J genes are TRBV18 and TRBJ2-5, with D hard to call. Trimming took off 6 bases at V and 2 bases at J, with 10 bases between the two ends. The CDR3 consists of 13 residues. CDR1 is KGHSH, CDR2 LQKENI, per germline.

The chain links TRBV20-1 to TRBJ2-6; 8 bases match TRBD1. Germline V gene sequence: CDR1 DFQATT, CDR2 SNEGSKA (reference sequence). This CDR3 comprises 18 residues. V dropped 3 bases and J dropped 1; count of bases not matched to a gene: 11. CDR3 loop: CSASSRQGRGSGANVLTF. DNA of the CDR3: TGCAGTGCTAGTTCACGACAGGGGCGCGGATCTGGGGCCAACGTCCTGACTTTC.

Here the CDR3 DNA reads TGTGCCAGCAGCTTAGACGGGGGGCGGAATCAGCCCCAGCATTTT. This translates into CASSLDGGRNQPQHF. The V and J genes are TRBV7-3 and TRBJ1-5; perhaps TRBD1 as D (6 bases). The CDR3 spans 15 residues. With 2 bases removed from V and 4 bases from J, the gap between germline ends came to 12 bases. The V gene's germline CDR1 is SGHTA and CDR2 FQGTGA. The full variable domain, in which reference TRBV7-3 and TRBJ1-5 provide the parts outside the CDR3, is GAGVSQTPSNKVTEKGKYVELRCDPISGHTALYWYRQSLGQGPEFLIYFQGTGAADDSGLPNDRFFAVRPEGSVSTLKIQRTERGDSAVYLCASSLDGGRNQPQHFGDGTRLSIL.

This clonotype has a count of ten or more. V usage is TRBV10-3 and J usage is TRBJ1-6; no definite D call. Per the germline V gene, CDR1 is ENHRY and CDR2 is SYGVKD. Trimming took off 3 bases at V and 8 bases at J, with 8 bases between the two ends. The CDR3 extends over 13 amino acids. CDR3 residues: CAISDVVDSPLHF. In DNA, the CDR3 is TGTGCCATCAGTGACGTAGTGGATTCACCCCTCCACTTT.

The chain links TRBV6-5 to TRBJ2-5; no reliable D call. The DNA end is more similar to TRBJ2-7, so the J call may be wrong. Germline V gene lookup returns CDR1 MNHEY and CDR2 SVGAGI. CDR3 size: 13 residues. CDR3 in amino acids: CASMIVPVGEQYF. As DNA, the CDR3 is TGTGCCAGCATGATAGTCCCGGTCGGCGAGCAGTACTTC.

The V call is TRBV20-1, the J call TRBJ2-7; D might be TRBD2 (6 bases). Germline V gene data show CDR1 as DFQATT and CDR2 as SNEGSKA (reference sequence). V dropped 0 bases and J dropped 3 bases, with 15 bases sitting between them. This CDR3 has 15 amino acids. CDR3 nucleotide sequence: TGCAGTGCTAGAGATCACCAGCGGGCAGTCTACGAGCAGTACTTC. Translating it yields CSARDHQRAVYEQYF.

As regards this clonotype: At one of its ends the junction is not consistent with the germline gene, which may arise from a read error. The chain employs TRBV11-2 and TRBJ2-1; D perhaps matches TRBD2 (5 bases). Germline V lookup: CDR1 SGHAT, CDR2 FQNNGV. The CDR3 is 17 residues long. The CDR3: CASNLARSPRGDNEQFF. In DNA, the CDR3 is TGTGCCAGCAACTTAGCCCGATCCCCCCGGGGAGACAATGAGCAGTTCTTC.

A few counts support this clonotype. V and J are TRBV12-3 or TRBV12-4 and TRBJ2-5, with 7 bases fitting TRBD2. CDR3 length: 13 amino acids. The trim removed 4 bases at V and 4 bases at J, leaving 3 bases unmatched. The CDR3 loop is CASSWGGGETQYF. The DNA for the CDR3 is TGTGCCAGCAGTTGGGGCGGGGGAGAGACCCAGTACTTC.

The gene calls are TRBV28 and TRBJ1-2; D is ambiguous. The CDR3 is 12 amino acids. Trimming removed 4 bases from V and 3 bases from J, with 6 bases in between. Germline-derived CDR1 and CDR2 are MDHEN and SYDVKM. Written as DNA, the CDR3 is TGTGCCAGCAGTTCTCGGTACTATGGCTACACCTTC. Translated, it gives CASSSRYYGYTF.

The chain has TRBV29-1 and TRBJ2-1, with a weak D call TRBD2 (5 bases). Per germline, CDR1 SQVTM and CDR2 ANQGSEA. The CDR3 consists of 18 residues. The V end lost 0 bases, the J end lost 0 bases, and 18 bases lay between the germline ends. CDR3 DNA sequence: TGCAGCGTTGAAGATCCCCGGGATAGTCCGAGCTCCTACAATGAGCAGTTCTTC. The encoded protein is CSVEDPRDSPSSYNEQFF.

The rearrangement joins TRBV2 to TRBJ2-7; D remains ambiguous. Trimming stripped 6 bases from V and 4 bases from J, with 19 bases between. Germline V gene lookup returns CDR1 SNHLY and CDR2 FYNNEI. This CDR3 has 15 amino acids. CDR3 DNA: TGTGCCAGCAGACCCCCACGGGCGACAAGTTACGAGCAGTACTTC. Residues: CASRPPRATSYEQYF.

The chain has TRBV24-1 and TRBJ2-1; D is uncertain. V lost 1 base and J 0 bases, leaving 9 bases between the germline ends. The CDR3 length is 16 residues. The germline CDR1 and CDR2 sequences are KGHDR and SFDVKD. The CDR3 coding sequence is TGTGCCACCAGTGATTTTGTGGTTAACTCCTACAATGAGCAGTTCTTC. Protein sequence: CATSDFVVNSYNEQFF.

The chain carries TRBV28 and TRBJ2-1; D call uncertain. Germline V gene sequence: CDR1 MDHEN, CDR2 SYDVKM. The V and J ends lost 5 bases and 6 bases respectively, with 11 bases between them. This CDR3 region has 13 residues. CDR3 protein: CASSGVVLNEQFF. CDR3 nucleotide sequence: TGTGCCAGCAGTGGGGTGGTTCTCAATGAGCAGTTCTTC. Variable domain in full (rest from reference TRBV28 and TRBJ2-1): DVKVTQSSRYLVKRTGEKVFLECVQDMDHENMFWYRQDPGLGLRLIYFSYDVKMKEKGDIPEGYSVSREKKERFSLILESASTNQTSMYLCASSGVVLNEQFFGPGTRLTVL.

V gene TRBV6-1 combines with J gene TRBJ1-4; 11 bases are shared with TRBD1. V lost 5 bases, J lost 7 bases, and 3 bases stayed unmatched. The CDR3 is 14 amino acids. Germline assignment: CDR1 MNHNS and CDR2 SASEGT. The chain's CDR3 is CASSRTGGSEKLFF. CDR3 in DNA: TGTGCCAGCAGTAGGACAGGGGGCTCTGAAAAACTGTTTTTT.